The next 24 T cell receptor beta chains were all read from a single sample in a study of control samples from healthy donors and cancer patients. The repertoire was sequenced with immunoSEQ multiplex PCR; TCRdb's copy has only in-frame clones and lacks some. This sample has about 41,000 clones, with about 94% found just once. The sample taken for sequencing was blood. Every receptor here comes from a man aged 55 to 70 in good health.

This chain links TRBV10-3 with TRBJ2-1; possible D gene TRBD2, 6 bases. The germline V and J ends were trimmed by 2 bases and 0 bases, with 20 bases remaining between them. Germline V lookup: CDR1 ENHRY, CDR2 SYGVKD. The CDR3 has 19 residues. The CDR3, as DNA: TGTGCCATCAGTGAGCCGGGCGGGGCGGCCGGCAGCTCCTACAATGAGCAGTTCTTC. Amino acid sequence: CAISEPGGAAGSSYNEQFF.

This chain uses TRBV11-3 with TRBJ2-7; no clear D. The CDR3 loop spans 14 amino acids. Trimming left V 5 bases short and J 2 bases short, with 13 bases between. Germline values: CDR1 SGHNT, CDR2 YENEEA. This chain's CDR3 is CASSHTVLPYEQYF. As DNA, the CDR3 is TGTGCCAGCAGCCATACAGTTCTTCCCTACGAGCAGTACTTC.

This chain joins TRBV5-1 and TRBJ2-3; D remains unclear. Germline CDR1 reads SGHRS; CDR2 reads YFSETQ. Trimming removed 0 bases from V and 2 bases from J, with 10 bases in between. This CDR3 has 15 amino acids. Here the CDR3 DNA reads TGCGCCAGCAGCTTGGGGACGATCACCACAGATACGCAGTATTTT. The encoded protein is CASSLGTITTDTQYF.

The chain uses TRBV5-5 and TRBJ1-5; possibly TRBD1 for D (6 bases). Germline CDR1 reads SGHKS; CDR2 reads YYEKEE (reference sequence). This CDR3 has 13 amino acids. V was cut by 4 bases and J by 7 bases, with 12 bases left in between. CDR3 nucleotide sequence: TGTGCCAGCAGCCCCATGGGACACCAGCCCCAGCATTTT. Its protein product is CASSPMGHQPQHF.

This clone appeared a single time. The genes are TRBV18 and TRBJ1-1; 8 nucleotides match TRBD1. Germline V gene data show CDR1 as KGHSH and CDR2 as LQKENI. V trimming: 4 bases; J trimming: 6 bases; junction bases outside the gene matches: 4. The CDR3 consists of 13 residues. CDR3 nucleotides: TGTGCCAGCTCACGGGACAGGAAATCTGAAGCTTTCTTT. It is translated as CASSRDRKSEAFF.

This chain links TRBV9 with TRBJ2-7, with no clear D. V dropped 2 bases and J dropped 5 bases, with 14 bases sitting between them. Germline V gene lookup returns CDR1 SGDLS and CDR2 YYNGEE. CDR3 length: 14 residues. CDR3 bases: TGTGCCAGCAGCGTGGCCCATTTCGGCAACGAGCAGTACTTC. This encodes CASSVAHFGNEQYF.

The rearrangement links TRBV29-1 to TRBJ2-7; 7 bases map to TRBD1. V was pared by 3 bases and J by 3 bases, with 5 bases of the junction left unmatched. CDR1 and CDR2 from the germline V gene are SQVTM and ANQGSEA. The CDR3 loop spans 13 amino acids. In DNA, the CDR3 is TGCAGCGTTGACATGGCAGGGGGCTACGAGCAGTACTTC. Translated, it gives CSVDMAGGYEQYF.

DNA of the CDR3: TGTGCCAGCAGTTTCCTAGCGGGAGGAGGGGAGCAGTTCTTC. It specifies CASSFLAGGGEQFF. The chain recombines TRBV28 with TRBJ2-1; 11 bases are a match to TRBD2. V lost 3 bases, J lost 10 bases, and 5 bases stayed unmatched. This CDR3 region has 14 residues. The germline gives CDR1 MDHEN, CDR2 SYDVKM.

CDR3 amino acids: CSVEGPTGSYEQYF. The CDR3 nucleotides read TGCAGCGTTGAAGGCCCGACAGGCTCCTACGAGCAGTACTTC. The chain combines TRBV29-1 with TRBJ2-7; D may be TRBD1 (6 bases). CDR3 length equals 14 residues. Trimming shortened V by 1 base and J by 0 bases, and 10 bases separated the two germline ends. The germline gives CDR1 SQVTM, CDR2 ANQGSEA.

In nucleotides, the CDR3 is TGTGCCAGCAGCTTACCGCGCAATGAGCAGTTCTTC. Its translation is CASSLPRNEQFF. This rearrangement joins TRBV7-8 to TRBJ2-1; D uncertain. The CDR3 is made up of 12 amino acids. From germline, CDR1 is SGHVS and CDR2 FQNEAQ. The ends were cut back, 2 bases at V and 6 bases at J, with 5 bases in the middle.

This clone was seen a handful of times. The gene calls are TRBV15 and TRBJ1-5; D gene ambiguous. The V and J ends lost 4 bases and 8 bases respectively, with 12 bases between them. This CDR3 is built from 13 residues. Germline CDR1 reads LNHNV; CDR2 reads YYDKDF (reference sequence). The CDR3 loop is CATSTTSEEPQHF. The CDR3 DNA reads as TGTGCCACCAGCACCACCTCGGAGGAGCCCCAGCATTTT.

CDR3: CASSLAAGGSYEQYF. CDR3 DNA sequence: TGTGCCAGCAGCTTAGCGGCGGGAGGATCCTACGAGCAGTACTTC. The J gene is TRBJ2-7, the V gene TRBV11-3, with 8 bases aligning to TRBD2. Germline CDR1 is SGHNT and CDR2 is YENEEA. This CDR3 comprises 15 residues. V was clipped by 1 base and J by 1 base; unmatched bases: 3. The full variable domain, in which reference TRBV11-3 and TRBJ2-7 provide the parts outside the CDR3, is EAGVVQSPRYKIIEKKQPVAFWCNPISGHNTLYWYLQNLGQGPELLIRYENEEAVDDSQLPKDRFSAERLKGVDSTLKIQPAELGDSAVYLCASSLAAGGSYEQYFGPGTRLTVT.

This chain connects TRBV18 to TRBJ2-7, with D maybe TRBD1 (5 bases). Germline loops: CDR1 KGHSH, CDR2 LQKENI. This CDR3 is 12 amino acids long. With 3 bases removed from V and 3 bases from J, the gap between germline ends came to 6 bases. CDR3 nucleotide sequence: TGTGCCAGCTCACCCGACAGCTACGAGCAGTACTTC. This encodes CASSPDSYEQYF.

The V gene is TRBV2, the J gene TRBJ2-5, with 9 nucleotides matching TRBD1. Germline V lookup: CDR1 SNHLY, CDR2 FYNNEI. CDR3 length: 16 amino acids. The V gene end was trimmed by 7 bases and the J gene end by 5 bases; junction bases not matched to a gene: 14. CDR3 region: CASTGRITGGRETQYF. The CDR3 nucleotides are TGTGCCAGCACGGGTCGGATCACAGGGGGCAGGGAGACCCAGTACTTC.

This sequence joins TRBV19 and TRBJ2-5; perhaps TRBD1 as D (5 bases). The V gene's germline CDR1 is LNHDA and CDR2 SQIVND (reference sequence). Trimming took 4 bases from V and 4 from J, leaving 10 bases between them. This CDR3 region has 13 residues. The CDR3 DNA reads TGTGCCAGTAGTAATCAGGGCCGAGAGACCCAGTACTTC. Amino acid sequence: CASSNQGRETQYF.

The V gene is TRBV3-1 (or the pseudogene TRBV3-2), the J gene TRBJ1-3; D remains ambiguous. This CDR3 has 12 amino acids. Germline values: CDR1 LGHDT, CDR2 YNNKEL (reference sequence). V gave up 8 bases and J gave up 1 base, with 6 bases separating them. CDR3 sequence: CASRSSGNTIYF. Here the CDR3 DNA reads TGTGCCAGCCGGTCATCTGGAAACACCATATATTTT.

The chain is built from TRBV14 and TRBJ2-1; D remains ambiguous. The germline V gene has CDR1 SGHDN and CDR2 FVKESK. The CDR3 totals 11 residues. The V end was cut by 4 bases, the J end by 9 bases, with 7 bases between. The CDR3 loop is CASSLSGEQFF. CDR3 DNA: TGTGCCAGCAGCCTTTCGGGTGAGCAGTTCTTC. The full variable domain, in which reference TRBV14 and TRBJ2-1 provide the parts outside the CDR3, is EAGVTQFPSHSVIEKGQTVTLRCDPISGHDNLYWYRRVMGKEIKFLLHFVKESKQDESGMPNNRFLAERTGGTYSTLKVQPAELEDSGVYFCASSLSGEQFFGPGTRLTVL.

This chain connects TRBV11-3 to TRBJ2-3; 11 bases align to TRBD1. V lost 3 bases to trimming and J lost 5 bases; unmatched junction nucleotides: 7. The germline CDR1 and CDR2 sequences are SGHNT and YENEEA. This CDR3 spans 16 amino acids. For the CDR3, the DNA is TGTGCCAGCAGCTTCGGAGGGACAGGGGGGGAAGATACGCAGTATTTT. It is translated as CASSFGGTGGEDTQYF.

The chain combines TRBV2 with TRBJ1-4; possibly TRBD1 for D (6 bases). CDR1 is SNHLY and CDR2 is FYNNEI in the germline V gene. V was pared by 3 bases and J by 8 bases, with 19 bases between. This CDR3 is built from 16 residues. Written as DNA, the CDR3 is TGTGCCAGCAGTGACTTTGGGGGCAGGGACTACGAAAAACTGTTTTTT. As protein: CASSDFGGRDYEKLFF.

The V and J genes are TRBV10-1 and TRBJ2-7; D is perhaps TRBD1 (5 bases). The germline V gene encodes CDR1 WNHNN and CDR2 SYGVQD (reference sequence). This CDR3 region has 14 residues. The V gene lost 3 bases and the J gene lost 2 bases, with 11 bases spanning the gap. CDR3 amino acids: CASSDEQAPYEQYF. In DNA, the CDR3 is TGCGCCAGCAGTGACGAACAGGCCCCCTACGAGCAGTACTTC.

The chain links TRBV28 to TRBJ1-1; 7 bases match TRBD1. The CDR3 has 13 amino acids. With V trimmed by 6 bases and J by 6 bases, 7 bases remained unmatched. Germline lookup yields CDR1 MDHEN and CDR2 SYDVKM. In DNA form, the CDR3 reads TGTGCCAGCAGGGGGACAGTGTCCCCTGAAGCTTTCTTT. It yields the protein CASRGTVSPEAFF.

The chain couples TRBV7-2 to TRBJ1-2, with a tentative D call TRBD1 (6 bases). V dropped 3 bases and J dropped 7 bases, with 12 bases sitting between them. This CDR3 is built from 13 residues. Germline CDR1 reads SGHTA; CDR2 reads FQGNSA. This CDR3 reads CASSLWGASGYTF. CDR3 bases: TGTGCCAGCAGCTTGTGGGGGGCGAGTGGCTACACCTTC.

This chain connects TRBV11-3 to TRBJ2-3; no reliable D call. V lost 5 bases and J lost 2, with 5 bases in between. Per the germline V gene, CDR1 is SGHNT and CDR2 is YENEEA. This CDR3 comprises 12 residues. The CDR3: CASSGNTDTQYF. In DNA form, the CDR3 reads TGTGCCAGCAGCGGAAACACAGATACGCAGTATTTT.

This clone was observed once. The junction departs from the called germline gene at one end, perhaps through a read error. Within the sample, other DNA sequences also encode this same CDR3. V and J are TRBV11-3 and TRBJ2-1; 11 bases map to TRBD2. The V gene's germline CDR1 is SGHNT and CDR2 YENEEA. The CDR3 runs 15 residues. The CDR3 is CASSRGTSGNNEQFF. In DNA, the CDR3 is TGCGCCAGCAGCCGCGGGACTAGCGGAAACAATGAGCAGTTCTTC.